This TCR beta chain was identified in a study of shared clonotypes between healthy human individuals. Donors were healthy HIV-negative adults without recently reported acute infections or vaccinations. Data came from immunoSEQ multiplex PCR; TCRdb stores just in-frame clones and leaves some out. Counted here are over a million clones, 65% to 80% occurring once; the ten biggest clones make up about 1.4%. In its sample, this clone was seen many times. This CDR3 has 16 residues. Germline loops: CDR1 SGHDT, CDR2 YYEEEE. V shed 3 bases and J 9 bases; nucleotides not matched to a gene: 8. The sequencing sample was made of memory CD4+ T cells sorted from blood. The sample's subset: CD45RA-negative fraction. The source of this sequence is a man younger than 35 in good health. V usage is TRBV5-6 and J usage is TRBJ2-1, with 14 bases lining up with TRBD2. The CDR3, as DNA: TGTGCCAGCAGCTCACGAGTGACTAGCGGGAGGGCTGAGCAGTTCTTC. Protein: CASSSRVTSGRAEQFF.